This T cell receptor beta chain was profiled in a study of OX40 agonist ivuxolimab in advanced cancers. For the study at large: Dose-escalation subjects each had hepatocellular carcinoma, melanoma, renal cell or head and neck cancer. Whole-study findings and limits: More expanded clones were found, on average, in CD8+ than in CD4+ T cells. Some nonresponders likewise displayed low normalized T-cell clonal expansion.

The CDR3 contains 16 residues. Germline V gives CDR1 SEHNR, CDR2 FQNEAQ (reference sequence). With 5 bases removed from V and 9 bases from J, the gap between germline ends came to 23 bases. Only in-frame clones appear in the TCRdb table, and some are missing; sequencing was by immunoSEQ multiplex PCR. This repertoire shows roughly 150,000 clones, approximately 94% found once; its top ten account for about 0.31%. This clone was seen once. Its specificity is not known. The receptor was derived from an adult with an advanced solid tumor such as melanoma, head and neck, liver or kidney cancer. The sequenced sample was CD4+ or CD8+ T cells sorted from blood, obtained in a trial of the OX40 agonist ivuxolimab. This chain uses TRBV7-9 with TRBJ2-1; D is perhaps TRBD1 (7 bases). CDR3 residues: CASSRTRTGGESEQFF. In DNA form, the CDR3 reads TGTGCCAGCAGCCGGACCCGGACAGGCGGGGAGAGTGAGCAGTTCTTC.